The rows below give T cell receptor beta chains drawn from one sample of a study of blood T cell repertoires in COVID-19. The table came from immunoSEQ multiplex PCR; TCRdb's copy has only in-frame clones and leaves some out. The table shows approximately 230,000 clones, with about 90% occurring only once. Sample: peripheral blood. The source is a man aged 80 or over with acute or convalescent COVID-19. The CDR3 runs from the conserved cysteine through the conserved F or W. D genes are given only for firm matches. Some rows have no size entry. The others give once, few or many, or a class for an expanded clone.

abundance	v_gene	j_gene	d_gene	CDR3aa	CDR3nt
-	TRBV5-1	TRBJ1-5	TRBD1	CASSPVGTESNQPQHF	TGCGCCAGCAGCCCCGTCGGGACAGAGAGCAATCAGCCCCAGCATTTT
few	TRBV4-2	TRBJ2-5	-	CASSQDLETQYF	TGTGCCAGCAGCCAAGATCTAGAGACCCAGTACTTC
-	TRBV7-3	TRBJ2-3	TRBD1	CASSQGQETDTQYF	TGTGCCAGCAGCCAGGGACAGGAAACAGATACGCAGTATTTT
-	TRBV19	TRBJ1-5	TRBD1	CASSGQGMLQPQHF	TGTGCCAGCAGCGGACAGGGAATGTTGCAGCCCCAGCATTTT
few	TRBV23-1	TRBJ1-1	TRBD1	CASSGGQVNTEAFF	TGCGCCAGCAGTGGAGGACAGGTCAACACTGAAGCTTTCTTT
-	TRBV7-2	TRBJ1-4	-	CASSLAAGLYEKLFF	TGTGCCAGCAGCTTAGCTGCTGGACTCTATGAAAAACTGTTTTTT
-	TRBV7-3	TRBJ2-7	TRBD2	CASSPGLAGVLSEQYF	TGTGCCAGCAGCCCGGGACTAGCGGGAGTATTAAGCGAGCAGTACTTC
-	TRBV4-2	TRBJ1-5	-	CASSHSQGNQPQHF	TGTGCCAGCAGCCACTCACAGGGAAATCAGCCCCAGCATTTT
-	TRBV19	TRBJ2-3	TRBD2	CASRLAGGDTQYF	TGTGCCAGCAGACTAGCGGGGGGAGATACGCAGTATTTT
-	TRBV11-3	TRBJ2-3	-	CASSPGGITDTQYF	TGTGCCAGCAGCCCCGGGGGAATCACAGATACGCAGTATTTT
-	TRBV27	TRBJ2-5	-	CASSFLGGEEETQYF	TGTGCCAGCAGTTTTTTGGGCGGGGAGGAGGAGACCCAGTACTTC
-	TRBV3-1/TRBV3-2	TRBJ1-1	TRBD1	CASSPGTGRRTEAFF	TGTGCCAGCAGCCCCGGGACAGGGAGGAGGACTGAAGCTTTCTTT
-	TRBV19	TRBJ2-3	TRBD1	CASSRYGTGATDTQYF	TGTGCCAGTAGTCGTTACGGGACAGGGGCCACAGATACGCAGTATTTT
-	TRBV19	TRBJ2-7	TRBD1	CASSKIGQGSSYEQYF	TGTGCCAGTAGTAAAATTGGACAGGGGAGCTCCTACGAGCAGTACTTC
-	TRBV28	TRBJ2-6	TRBD1	CASRGTGSGANVLTF	TGTGCCAGCAGAGGGACAGGCTCTGGGGCCAACGTCCTGACTTTC
once	TRBV10-1	TRBJ2-1	-	CATQTGTDSYNEQFF	TGCGCCACCCAGACCGGGACTGACTCCTACAATGAGCAGTTCTTC
-	TRBV4-2	TRBJ2-7	-	CASSQDTRTGEQYF	TGTGCCAGCAGCCAAGATACGCGAACGGGCGAGCAGTACTTC
-	TRBV19	TRBJ2-7	-	CASSQSRRGGYEQYF	TGTGCCAGTAGCCAGAGCCGCCGCGGAGGCTACGAGCAGTACTTC
-	TRBV29-1	TRBJ2-1	TRBD1	CSVASRGPSYNEQFF	TGCAGCGTTGCGTCTAGGGGGCCCTCCTACAATGAGCAGTTCTTC
-	TRBV4-2	TRBJ1-3	TRBD1	CASSQGARGSAAIYF	TGTGCCAGCAGCCAAGGGGCCAGGGGGTCTGCAGCCATATATTTT
-	TRBV24-1	TRBJ2-5	TRBD1	CATSENPGTAETQYF	TGTGCCACCAGTGAAAACCCCGGGACAGCAGAGACCCAGTACTTC
-	TRBV11-2	TRBJ1-2	TRBD1	CASSSRDRGSRGYTF	TGTGCCAGCAGCTCAAGGGACAGGGGGTCGCGCGGCTACACCTTC
-	TRBV3-1/TRBV3-2	TRBJ1-2	-	CASSRGRQVYGYTF	TGTGCCAGCAGCCGGGGAAGACAGGTCTATGGCTACACCTTC
-	TRBV5-5	TRBJ1-3	TRBD1	CASSRDRGTGNTIYF	TGTGCCAGCAGCCGGGACAGGGGGACTGGAAACACCATATATTTT
-	TRBV2	TRBJ2-5	-	CASRRTSRGQETQYF	TGTGCCAGCAGAAGGACTAGCAGGGGGCAAGAGACCCAGTACTTC
-	TRBV2	TRBJ2-5	-	CASRYDRRFQETQYF	TGTGCCAGCAGGTACGACAGGAGATTCCAAGAGACCCAGTACTTC
-	TRBV7-9	TRBJ1-5	TRBD1	CASSTGQGNQPQHF	TGTGCCAGCAGCACCGGACAGGGGAATCAGCCCCAGCATTTT
-	TRBV4-3	TRBJ2-5	TRBD1	CASSQDLWGTGGGRGETQYF	TGCGCCAGCAGCCAAGATCTTTGGGGGACAGGGGGCGGTAGGGGAGAGACCCAGTACTTC
once	TRBV28	TRBJ1-2	-	CASSLSVYGYTF	TGTGCCAGCAGTTTATCTGTATATGGCTACACCTTC
-	TRBV29-1	TRBJ2-1	TRBD2	CSVLPPSGPRGEQFF	TGCAGCGTCCTGCCCCCTAGCGGCCCCCGAGGGGAGCAGTTCTTC
-	TRBV28	TRBJ2-1	-	CASSLQGWNEQFF	TGTGCCAGCAGTTTACAGGGCTGGAATGAGCAGTTCTTC
-	TRBV5-6	TRBJ1-3	-	CASSLWQGMTGNTIYF	TGTGCCAGCAGCTTGTGGCAGGGAATGACTGGAAACACCATATATTTT
-	TRBV5-1	TRBJ2-3	TRBD1	CASSLATTGVDTQYF	TGCGCCAGCAGCTTGGCCACGACAGGGGTGGATACGCAGTATTTT